These T cell receptor beta chains were read from a single sample in a study of cytomegalovirus exposure and HLA in healthy donors. Measured with immunoSEQ multiplex PCR; TCRdb has only the in-frame clones, and not every one. The data hold 150,000 to 200,000 clones, with more than 65% observed a single time. Source material: PBMCs. Receptors were obtained from a young woman in good health and CMV-seropositive. Each CDR3 is given with its conserved first and last residue. Some rows have no size entry. The others give once, few or many, or a class for an expanded clone.

clone size: few
J gene: TRBJ1-1
V gene: TRBV5-4
CDR3 protein: CASRRQRNTEAFF

clone size: NA
J gene: TRBJ1-2
V gene: TRBV6-5
CDR3 protein: CASIQGFNYGYTF

clone size: NA
J gene: TRBJ2-3
V gene: TRBV7-2
CDR3 protein: CASSAAGHLTDTQYF

clone size: few
J gene: TRBJ1-3
V gene: TRBV19
CDR3 protein: CASSRRDTLSSGNTIYF

clone size: NA
J gene: TRBJ1-5
V gene: TRBV7-9
CDR3 protein: CSSSLAVGGTGQPQHF

clone size: NA
J gene: TRBJ2-7
V gene: TRBV4-1
CDR3 protein: CASSQGEGAPYEQYF

clone size: NA
J gene: TRBJ1-6
V gene: TRBV25-1
CDR3 protein: CASQGTAGENSPLHF

clone size: few
J gene: TRBJ2-5
V gene: TRBV25-1
CDR3 protein: CASSALETQYF

clone size: NA
J gene: TRBJ2-5
V gene: TRBV10-3
CDR3 protein: CAIAPRSGQETQYF

clone size: NA
J gene: TRBJ2-7
V gene: TRBV6-6
CDR3 protein: CASSEGGGPYEQYF

clone size: NA
J gene: TRBJ1-1
V gene: TRBV4-1
CDR3 protein: CASSLPETGRNTEAFF

clone size: NA
J gene: TRBJ2-1
V gene: TRBV6-5
CDR3 protein: CASSRDRDSYNEQFF